Listed below are T cell receptor beta chains from one sample, sequenced in a study of neurological immune-mediated disorders. TCRdb processed the 5' RACE reads anew with MiXCR; each CDR3 protein has one entry. Of 60,000 to 85,000 distinct CDR3 sequences in the sample, about 5% were seen once. The sample was PBMCs. The receptors stem from a woman in her thirties with multiple sclerosis. Each CDR3 is given without its conserved first and last residue. The order of the fields is V gene, J gene, CDR3 protein.

v_call: TRBV14; j_call: TRBJ2-7; cdr3_aa: ASSPNRPGLASEQY
v_call: TRBV5-1; j_call: TRBJ1-1; cdr3_aa: ASSSDRGEAF
v_call: TRBV20-1; j_call: TRBJ2-3; cdr3_aa: SARDSGGLGTDTQY
v_call: TRBV20-1; j_call: TRBJ1-4; cdr3_aa: SARRTGNEKLF
v_call: TRBV5-5; j_call: TRBJ2-7; cdr3_aa: ASSTDIRPREQY
v_call: TRBV5-1; j_call: TRBJ2-2; cdr3_aa: ASSPLHEPTGELF
v_call: TRBV6-6; j_call: TRBJ2-3; cdr3_aa: ASRSSGSRTDTQY
v_call: TRBV5-1; j_call: TRBJ2-1; cdr3_aa: ASSFRGQGSNNEQF
v_call: TRBV7-9; j_call: TRBJ1-5; cdr3_aa: ASSLTQTDQPQH
v_call: TRBV15; j_call: TRBJ2-3; cdr3_aa: ATRETGGSDTQY
v_call: TRBV20-1; j_call: TRBJ2-3; cdr3_aa: SASRFSGTDTQY
v_call: TRBV28; j_call: TRBJ1-2; cdr3_aa: ASSTSGEGVYGYT
v_call: TRBV6-2/TRBV6-3; j_call: TRBJ2-3; cdr3_aa: ASSYMGSDTQY
v_call: TRBV25-1; j_call: TRBJ1-4; cdr3_aa: ASSEESGGNEKLF
v_call: TRBV5-1; j_call: TRBJ2-1; cdr3_aa: ASSLAPGVPYNEQF
v_call: TRBV15; j_call: TRBJ2-1; cdr3_aa: ATSREGAGGPNEQF
v_call: TRBV20-1; j_call: TRBJ2-3; cdr3_aa: SADGTSGRDTQY
v_call: TRBV5-1; j_call: TRBJ2-1; cdr3_aa: ASSGRGLASYNEQF
v_call: TRBV5-1; j_call: TRBJ1-1; cdr3_aa: ASREGQDDLNTEAF
v_call: TRBV5-1; j_call: TRBJ1-1; cdr3_aa: ASRTNSWNTEAF
v_call: TRBV7-2; j_call: TRBJ1-1; cdr3_aa: ASSRQGSGTEAF
v_call: TRBV2; j_call: TRBJ2-2; cdr3_aa: ASRGLAGTGELF
v_call: TRBV5-8; j_call: TRBJ1-4; cdr3_aa: ASSAQDEKLF